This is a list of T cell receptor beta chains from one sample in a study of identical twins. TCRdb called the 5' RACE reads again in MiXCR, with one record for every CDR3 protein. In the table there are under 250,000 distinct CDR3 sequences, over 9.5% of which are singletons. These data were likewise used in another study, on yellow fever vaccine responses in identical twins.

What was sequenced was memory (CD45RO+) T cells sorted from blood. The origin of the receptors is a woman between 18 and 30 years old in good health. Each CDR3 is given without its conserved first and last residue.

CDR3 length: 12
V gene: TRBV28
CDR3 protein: ASSLPAGQYEQY

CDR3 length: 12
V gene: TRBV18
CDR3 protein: ASSPRGSAGELF

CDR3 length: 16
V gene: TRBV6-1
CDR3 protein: ASTGLAGGGSSYNEQF

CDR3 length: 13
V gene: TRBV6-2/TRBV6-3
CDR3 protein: ASSYFGTDNYEQY

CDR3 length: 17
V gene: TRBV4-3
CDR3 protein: ASSHEGQGISGSSYEQY

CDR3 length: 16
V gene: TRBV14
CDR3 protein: ASSPGTGPNFSGNTIY

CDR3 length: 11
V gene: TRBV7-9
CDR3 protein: ASSSRQGDEQF

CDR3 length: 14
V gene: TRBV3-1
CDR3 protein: ASSQKGALVTDTQY

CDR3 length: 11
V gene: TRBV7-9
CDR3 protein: ASSRGPGYGYT

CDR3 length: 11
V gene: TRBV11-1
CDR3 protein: ASSSDGTVGAF

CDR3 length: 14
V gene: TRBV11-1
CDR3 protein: ASSFTWGTGENIQY

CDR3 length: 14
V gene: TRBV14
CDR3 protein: ASSHLSPGSYNEQF

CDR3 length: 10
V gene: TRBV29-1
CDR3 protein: SVVGPRYEQY

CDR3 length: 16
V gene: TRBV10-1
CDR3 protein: ASSSRLGERSSYNEQF

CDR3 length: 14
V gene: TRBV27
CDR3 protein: ASSILSGGAGNEQF

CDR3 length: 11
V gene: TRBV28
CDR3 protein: ASSFSPPLGQY

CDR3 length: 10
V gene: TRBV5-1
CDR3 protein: ASSVGSNQQF